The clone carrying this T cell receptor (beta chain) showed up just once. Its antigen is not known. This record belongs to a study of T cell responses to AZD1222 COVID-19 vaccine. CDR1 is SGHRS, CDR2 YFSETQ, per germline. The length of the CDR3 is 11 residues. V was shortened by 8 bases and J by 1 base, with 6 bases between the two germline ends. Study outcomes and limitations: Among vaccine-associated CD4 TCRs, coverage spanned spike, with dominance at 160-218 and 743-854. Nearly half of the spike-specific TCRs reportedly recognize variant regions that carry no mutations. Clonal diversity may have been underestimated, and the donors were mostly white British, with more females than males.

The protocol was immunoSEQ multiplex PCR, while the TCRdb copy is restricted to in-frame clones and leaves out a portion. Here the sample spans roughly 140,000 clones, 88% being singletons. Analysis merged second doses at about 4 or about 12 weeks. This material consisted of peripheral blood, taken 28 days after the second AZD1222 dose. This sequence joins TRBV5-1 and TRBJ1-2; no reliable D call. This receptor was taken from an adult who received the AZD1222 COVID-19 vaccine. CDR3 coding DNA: TGCGCCAGTTCAGATAACTATGGCTACACCTTC. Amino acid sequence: CASSDNYGYTF.